This T cell receptor beta chain was observed in a study of blood T cell repertoires in COVID-19. Across the study: From T cells, B-cell-depleted T cells, or PBMCs came the material, which was cDNA or gDNA.

CDR3 length: 15 residues. V lost 4 bases to trimming and J lost 2 bases; unmatched junction nucleotides: 7. The germline gives CDR1 MNHEY, CDR2 SVGAGI. Profiled with immunoSEQ multiplex PCR; TCRdb holds only in-frame clones, not every one. Counted here are around 360,000 clones, 87% occurring once; the ten biggest clones make up roughly 10%. The sequenced material came from peripheral blood. This TCR came from a woman aged 25-40 years with COVID-19, enrolled during active disease. This chain links TRBV6-5 with TRBJ1-1; 7 positions agree with TRBD1. DNA of the CDR3: TGTGCCAGCAGTTCGTTCGGGACAGCCAACACTGAAGCTTTCTTT. Encoded protein: CASSSFGTANTEAFF.